This T cell receptor (beta chain) was captured by sequencing in a study of OX40 agonist ivuxolimab in advanced cancers. Study-level information: One hepatocellular carcinoma and a couple of cutaneous melanoma patients partially responded.

Sequenced by immunoSEQ multiplex PCR; TCRdb stores in-frame clones only, minus some. The sample has 65,000 to 80,000 clones; roughly 90% are singletons. CDR1 MGHRA and CDR2 YSYEKL come from the germline V gene. This CDR3 contains 16 residues. The ends lost 0 bases at V and 10 bases at J; junction bases unmatched: 11. Peripheral blood came from all dose cohorts at three timepoints. As to this clone: The target antigen is unknown.

General study findings and limits: The CD4+ and CD8+ T cells in the blood had expanded clonally by week 6 at 0.1 to 3.0 mg/kg. Researchers did not establish what antigens the expanded peripheral T cells target.

This receptor was taken from an adult with an advanced solid tumor such as melanoma, head and neck, liver or kidney cancer. The V call is TRBV4-1, the J call TRBJ1-4, with 7 bases identical to TRBD1. Source: CD4+ or CD8+ T cells sorted from blood, taken in a trial of the OX40 agonist ivuxolimab. CDR3 protein: CASSQDRGQTLGKLFF. In DNA, the CDR3 is TGCGCCAGCAGCCAAGATCGGGGACAGACCTTGGGAAAACTGTTTTTT.